A single T cell receptor (beta chain) is shown here with its context. The antigen it binds to is not known. No much larger clone is present one base from it, and per-base qualities are unavailable. This record comes from a study of blood T cell repertoires in COVID-19 (dated by TCRdb to about 2020). Study-wide context: Collaborator samples came from the United States, Italy and Spain and covered acute and convalescent phases of COVID-19. The repertoires were released in a freely available public database intended as a resource for research on the immune response to SARS-CoV-2. Subjects who had been exposed to COVID-19, were actively infected with it, or had recovered from it provided the deeply sampled blood TCRbeta repertoires that made up the dataset. The material from the prospective study consisted of cDNA or gDNA derived from T cells, B-cell-depleted T cells, or PBMCs. Where available, HLA class I and class II types were obtained from metadata supplied by the sample provider rather than from assay-based typing. The samples were drawn from two sources: the first 160 participants of the ongoing ImmuneRACE study, and 1,200 or so subjects contributed by 6 global collaborators. Nearly every sample came with metadata listing a de-identified subject ID, COVID-19 status, age in years and sex. Overall results and qualifications from the work: The amount of clinical and demographic metadata varied by source and participant and was provided uncurated.

TCRbeta CDR3 regions were amplified from genomic DNA by means of the immunoSEQ Assay, a bias-controlled multiplex PCR. In the authors' own workflow: The number of nucleated cells in each sample was estimated from the amplification of reference gene primers within the assay. Sequence reads were collapsed and filtered to measure the absolute abundance of every unique TCRbeta CDR3 rearrangement. For each sample, productive Simpson clonality was calculated by taking the square root of Simpson's diversity index across productive rearrangements. TCRdb took over this immuneACCESS table, retaining in-frame rearrangements with V and J assigned. Such tables are incomplete; in checked studies, under half of the missing clones stem from an unresolved V gene, and the remainder is unexplained. V and J calls and clone size come straight from that table; D and trimming were deduced from the DNA. In this sample the table shows around 300,000 clones, 91% of which occur a single time. The ten largest account for over 2% of the sample.

One collaborating source in Seattle enrolled patients while the patients were actively infected and followed the patients over time throughout the course of disease. The collaborating institutions used their own protocols to collect whole blood in K2EDTA tubes. For TCRbeta analysis, collaborators shipped samples in one of three forms: frozen whole blood, isolated PBMCs, or DNA extracted from either of those sample types. The germline V gene encodes CDR1 ENHRY and CDR2 SYGVKD. Cut back by 8 bases and 2 bases, the V and J ends lie 12 bases apart. Taken from cysteine to phenylalanine, the CDR3 has 13 residues. The DNA shown is the 39-base CDR3, in frame from base 1.

This chain is built from TRBV10-3 and TRBJ1-2; the D gene cannot be named for sure. Input material: peripheral blood. This receptor was obtained from a young woman with COVID-19, enrolled during active disease. The CDR3 amino acid sequence is: CAIAQASNYGYTF. In nucleotide form, the sequence is TGTGCCATCGCGCAGGCCTCCAACTATGGCTACACCTTC.